A single sample is the source of the 5 T cell receptor beta chains below, sequenced in a study of blood T cell repertoires in COVID-19 (dated by TCRdb to 2020 to 2022). The library was obtained by the immunoSEQ multiplex PCR assay. TCRdb mirrors the immuneACCESS table, restricted to in-frame sequences. Some clones are absent from its copies; in checked studies, under half trace to an unresolved V gene, and the reason for the others is unknown. Across this sample there are 350,000 to 400,000 clones, with around 89% seen only once. The ten largest make up 0.9% to 1.5% of the sample. The material sequenced was PBMCs or T cells enriched from blood (not recorded which). All receptors come from a woman aged 18-29 years who had recovered from COVID-19.

The sample holds one count of this clone. The gene calls are TRBV6-6 and TRBJ1-5; no reliable D call. CDR1 and CDR2 from the germline V gene are MNHNY and SVGAGI (reference sequence). The ends were cut back, 2 bases at V and 1 base at J, with 6 bases in the middle. CDR3 length: 14 residues. CDR3 sequence reads: CASSYDESNQPQHF. The CDR3 DNA reads TGTGCCAGCAGTTACGATGAGAGCAATCAGCCCCAGCATTTT.

This clone was recorded once. V and J are TRBV11-2 and TRBJ1-3; D remains unclear. The CDR3 has 15 residues. In germline, CDR1 is SGHAT, CDR2 FQNNGV. V dropped 6 bases and J dropped 0 bases, with 12 bases sitting between them. The CDR3 DNA reads as TGTGCCAGCAGTGTGGGGAGCAGCTCTGGAAACACCATATATTTT. This translates into CASSVGSSSGNTIYF.

V gene TRBV10-3 combines with J gene TRBJ2-7, with 7 bases aligning to TRBD1. The CDR3 spans 15 residues. CDR1 and CDR2 from the germline V gene are ENHRY and SYGVKD. V lost 6 bases to trimming and J lost 2 bases; unmatched junction nucleotides: 10. CDR3 amino acids: CAISRGTAQTYEQYF. In DNA, the CDR3 is TGTGCCATCAGCAGAGGGACAGCTCAGACCTACGAGCAGTACTTC.

The chain recombines TRBV6-6 with TRBJ1-5; TRBD1 matches at 11 bases. The CDR3 extends over 15 amino acids. Germline-derived CDR1 and CDR2 are MNHNY and SVGAGI (reference sequence). With V trimmed by 5 bases and J by 7 bases, 7 bases remained unmatched. The chain's CDR3 is CASSTGTGGEQPQHF. The CDR3 DNA follows: TGTGCCAGCAGTACCGGGACAGGGGGAGAGCAGCCCCAGCATTTT.

The chain combines TRBV25-1 with TRBJ2-1; TRBD1 matches 11 bases. CDR1 is MGHDK, CDR2 SYGVNS, per germline. The CDR3 has 15 residues. V lost 4 bases and J lost 9; bases outside the gene matches: 8. CDR3 residues: CASSGVGQGAGEQFF. The CDR3 nucleotides are TGTGCCAGCAGTGGGGTCGGACAGGGGGCAGGTGAGCAGTTCTTC.